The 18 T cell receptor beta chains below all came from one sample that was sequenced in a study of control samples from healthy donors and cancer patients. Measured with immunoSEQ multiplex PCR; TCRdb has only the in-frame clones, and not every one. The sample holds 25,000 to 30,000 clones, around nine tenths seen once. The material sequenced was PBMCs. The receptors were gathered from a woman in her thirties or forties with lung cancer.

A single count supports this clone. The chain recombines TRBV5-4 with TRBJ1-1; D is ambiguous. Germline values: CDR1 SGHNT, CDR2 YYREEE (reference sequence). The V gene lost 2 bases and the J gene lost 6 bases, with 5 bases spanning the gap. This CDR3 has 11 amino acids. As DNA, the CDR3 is TGTGCCAGCAGCTTTAGAGCTGAAGCTTTCTTT. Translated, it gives CASSFRAEAFF.

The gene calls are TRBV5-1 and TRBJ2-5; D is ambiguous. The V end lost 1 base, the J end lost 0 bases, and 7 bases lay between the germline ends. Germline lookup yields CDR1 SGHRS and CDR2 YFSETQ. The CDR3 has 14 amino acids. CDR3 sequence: CASSLSGYQETQYF. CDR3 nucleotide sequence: TGCGCCAGCAGCTTGTCAGGCTACCAAGAGACCCAGTACTTC.

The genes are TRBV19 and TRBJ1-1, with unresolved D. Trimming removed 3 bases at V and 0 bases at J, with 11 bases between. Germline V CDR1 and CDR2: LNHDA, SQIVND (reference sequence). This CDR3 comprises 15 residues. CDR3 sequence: CASSMAGHMNTEAFF. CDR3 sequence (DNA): TGTGCCAGTAGTATGGCAGGTCACATGAACACTGAAGCTTTCTTT.

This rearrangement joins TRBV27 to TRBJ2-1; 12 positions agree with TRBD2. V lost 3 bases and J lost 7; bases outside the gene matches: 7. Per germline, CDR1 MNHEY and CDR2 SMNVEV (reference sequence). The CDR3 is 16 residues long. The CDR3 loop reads CASSFLTSGGFNEQFF. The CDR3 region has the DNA TGTGCCAGCAGTTTCTTGACTAGCGGGGGCTTTAATGAGCAGTTCTTC.

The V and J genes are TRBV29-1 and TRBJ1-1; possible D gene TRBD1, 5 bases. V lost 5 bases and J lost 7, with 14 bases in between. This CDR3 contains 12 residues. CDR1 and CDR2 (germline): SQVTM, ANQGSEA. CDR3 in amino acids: CSVRPDRYEAFF. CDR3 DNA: TGCAGCGTTCGCCCAGACAGATATGAAGCTTTCTTT.

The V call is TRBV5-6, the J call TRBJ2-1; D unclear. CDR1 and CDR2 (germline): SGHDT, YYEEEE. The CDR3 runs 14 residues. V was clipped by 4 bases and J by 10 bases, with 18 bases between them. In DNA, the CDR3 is TGTGCCAGCAGCCCGAATTTTCTGTCTGGGGAGCAGTTCTTC. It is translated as CASSPNFLSGEQFF.

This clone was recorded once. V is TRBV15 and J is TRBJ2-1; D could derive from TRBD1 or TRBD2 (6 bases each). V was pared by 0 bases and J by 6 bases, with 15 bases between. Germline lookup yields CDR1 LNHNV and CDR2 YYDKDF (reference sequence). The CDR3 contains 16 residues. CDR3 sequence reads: CATSREGGASFNEQFF. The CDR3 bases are TGTGCCACCAGCAGAGAGGGGGGCGCATCATTCAATGAGCAGTTCTTC.

In DNA, the CDR3 is TGTGCTAGTGGCCCCCAAGCGGGGGGAGAGACCCAGTACTTC. Translation: CASGPQAGGETQYF. The rearrangement joins TRBV12-5 to TRBJ2-5, with TRBD2 matching 9 bases. There are 14 residues in the CDR3. Per germline, CDR1 LGHNT and CDR2 FRNRAP. The ends lost 6 bases at V and 4 bases at J; junction bases unmatched: 6. Looking up the rest from reference TRBV12-5 and TRBJ2-5 gives the full variable domain: DARVTQTPRHKVTEMGQEVTMRCQPILGHNTVFWYRQTMMQGLELLAYFRNRAPLDDSGMPKDRFSAEMPDATLATLKIQPSEPRDSAVYFCASGPQAGGETQYFGPGTRLLVL.

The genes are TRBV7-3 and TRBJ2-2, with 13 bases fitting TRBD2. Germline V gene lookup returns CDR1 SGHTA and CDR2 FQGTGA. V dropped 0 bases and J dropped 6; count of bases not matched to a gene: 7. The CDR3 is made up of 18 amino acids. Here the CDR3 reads CASSLTVPTSGGPGELFF. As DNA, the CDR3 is TGTGCCAGCAGCTTAACGGTCCCGACTAGCGGGGGGCCCGGGGAGCTGTTTTTT.

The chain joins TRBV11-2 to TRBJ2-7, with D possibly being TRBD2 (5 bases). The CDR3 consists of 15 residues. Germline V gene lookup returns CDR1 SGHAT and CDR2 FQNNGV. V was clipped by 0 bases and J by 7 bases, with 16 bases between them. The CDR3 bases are TGTGCCAGCAGCTTAGAGGGTGGAGCCGGCGGGGAGCAGTACTTC. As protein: CASSLEGGAGGEQYF.

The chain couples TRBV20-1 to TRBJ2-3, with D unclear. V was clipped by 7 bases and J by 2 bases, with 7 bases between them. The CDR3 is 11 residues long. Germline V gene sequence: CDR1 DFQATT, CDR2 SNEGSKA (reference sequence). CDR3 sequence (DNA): TGCAGTGGACAAGCCACAGATACGCAGTATTTT. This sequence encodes CSGQATDTQYF.

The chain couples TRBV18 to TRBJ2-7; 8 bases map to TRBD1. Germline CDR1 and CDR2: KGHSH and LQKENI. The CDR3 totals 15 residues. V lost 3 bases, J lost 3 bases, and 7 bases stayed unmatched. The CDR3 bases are TGTGCCAGCTCACCTACCGGGACAGGCAACTACGAGCAGTACTTC. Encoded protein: CASSPTGTGNYEQYF.

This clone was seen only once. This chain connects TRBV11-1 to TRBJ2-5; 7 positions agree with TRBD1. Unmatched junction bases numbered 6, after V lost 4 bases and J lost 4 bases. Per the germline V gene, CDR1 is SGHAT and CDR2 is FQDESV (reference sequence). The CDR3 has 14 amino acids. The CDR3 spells CASSSQGVAETQYF. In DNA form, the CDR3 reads TGTGCCAGCAGCTCCCAGGGGGTCGCAGAGACCCAGTACTTC.

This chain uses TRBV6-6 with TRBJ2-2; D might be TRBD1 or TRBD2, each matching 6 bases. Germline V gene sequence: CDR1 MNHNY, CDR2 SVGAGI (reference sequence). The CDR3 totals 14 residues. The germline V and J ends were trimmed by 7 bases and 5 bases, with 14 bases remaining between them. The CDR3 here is CASIGGPRTGELFF. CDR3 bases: TGTGCCAGCATCGGGGGCCCGAGGACCGGGGAGCTGTTTTTT.

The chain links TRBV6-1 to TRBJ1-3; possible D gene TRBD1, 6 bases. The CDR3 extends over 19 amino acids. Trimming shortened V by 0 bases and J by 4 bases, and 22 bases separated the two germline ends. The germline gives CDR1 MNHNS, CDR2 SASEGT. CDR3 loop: CASSEAGEWGLLYGNTIYF. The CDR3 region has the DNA TGTGCCAGCAGTGAAGCAGGGGAATGGGGGCTCCTTTACGGAAACACCATATATTTT.

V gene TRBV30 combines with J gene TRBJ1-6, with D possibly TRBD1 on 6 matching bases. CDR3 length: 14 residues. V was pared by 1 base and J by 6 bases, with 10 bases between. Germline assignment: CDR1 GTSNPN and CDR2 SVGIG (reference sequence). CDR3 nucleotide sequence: TGTGCCTGGAGTGAAGGACAGACTAATTCACCCCTCCACTTT. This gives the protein CAWSEGQTNSPLHF.

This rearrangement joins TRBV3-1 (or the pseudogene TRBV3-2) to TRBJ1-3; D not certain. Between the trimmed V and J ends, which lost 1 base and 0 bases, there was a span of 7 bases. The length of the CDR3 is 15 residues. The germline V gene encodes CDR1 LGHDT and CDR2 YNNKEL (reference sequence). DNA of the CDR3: TGTGCCAGCAGCCAAGGACGGACCTCTGGAAACACCATATATTTT. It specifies CASSQGRTSGNTIYF.

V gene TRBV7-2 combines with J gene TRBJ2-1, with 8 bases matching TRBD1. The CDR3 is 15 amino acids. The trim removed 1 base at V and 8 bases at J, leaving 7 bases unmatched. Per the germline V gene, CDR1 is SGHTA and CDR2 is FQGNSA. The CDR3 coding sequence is TGTGCCAGCAGCTTAGAACAGGGGGAACTCCATGAGCAGTTCTTC. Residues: CASSLEQGELHEQFF.